This section outlines one T cell receptor (beta chain) sequence together with its context. Its antigen remains unknown. The CDR3 loop spans 14 amino acids. Losses at the gene ends were 1 base for V and 5 bases for J; bases not matched to a gene: 5. From germline, CDR1 is SGHTA and CDR2 FQGNSA. The sample comes from a study of cytomegalovirus exposure and HLA in healthy donors. Amplification used 60 Vbeta primers and 13 Jbeta primers. Measured with immunoSEQ multiplex PCR; TCRdb has only the in-frame clones, and not every one. Among around 94,000 clones, around 60% were seen once, and the ten largest hold approximately 4.3%. The study's findings and limits: It has been reported that TCR beta sequences accurately predicted the HLA-A and HLA-B alleles of most subjects.

This TCR was recovered from a human donor in good health. The sample consisted of PBMCs. This chain connects TRBV7-2 to TRBJ2-7, with 7 nucleotides matching TRBD2. The chain's CDR3 is CASSLGGSAHEQYF. In DNA, the CDR3 is TGTGCCAGCAGCTTAGGCGGGAGTGCCCACGAGCAGTACTTC. Full variable domain (missing parts from reference TRBV7-2 and TRBJ2-7): GAGVSQSPSNKVTEKGKDVELRCDPISGHTALYWYRQSLGQGLEFLIYFQGNSAPDKSGLPSDRFSAERTGGSVSTLTIQRTQQEDSAVYLCASSLGGSAHEQYFGPGTRLTVT.